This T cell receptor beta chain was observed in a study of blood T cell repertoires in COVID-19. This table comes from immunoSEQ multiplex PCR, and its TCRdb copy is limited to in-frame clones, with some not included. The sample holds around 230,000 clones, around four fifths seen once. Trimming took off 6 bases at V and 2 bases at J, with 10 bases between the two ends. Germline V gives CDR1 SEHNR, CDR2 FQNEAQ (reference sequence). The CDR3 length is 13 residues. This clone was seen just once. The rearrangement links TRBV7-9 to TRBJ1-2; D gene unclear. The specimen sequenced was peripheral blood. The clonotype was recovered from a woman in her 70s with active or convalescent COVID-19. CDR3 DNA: TGTGCCAGCAGTTCCGACGGGAACTATGGCTACACCTTC. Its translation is CASSSDGNYGYTF.